This T cell receptor beta chain was captured by sequencing in a study of cytomegalovirus exposure and HLA in healthy donors. Primers included in the PCR were 60 Vbeta and 13 Jbeta primers. Clones were read by immunoSEQ multiplex PCR, and TCRdb kept only the in-frame ones, dropping some. This table holds about 50,000 clones, roughly 75% found once. For this clone: Its specificity is unknown.

V was shortened by 2 bases and J by 1 base, with 8 bases between the two germline ends. Germline CDR1 and CDR2: SGHDT and YYEEEE. The CDR3 length is 14 residues. General study findings and limits: Overall, about 160 TCR beta chains were annotated as cytomegalovirus-associated. TCR beta V- and J-gene trimming, according to a later analysis, was linked to a missense DCLRE1C variant.

This chain links TRBV5-6 with TRBJ2-3, with D perhaps TRBD2 (6 bases). This TCR was sampled from a man between 25 and 39 years old in good health and CMV-seropositive. Sequencing used PBMCs. This CDR3 reads CASSLQRGTDTQYF. The CDR3 bases are TGTGCCAGCAGCTTACAGCGGGGCACAGATACGCAGTATTTT.